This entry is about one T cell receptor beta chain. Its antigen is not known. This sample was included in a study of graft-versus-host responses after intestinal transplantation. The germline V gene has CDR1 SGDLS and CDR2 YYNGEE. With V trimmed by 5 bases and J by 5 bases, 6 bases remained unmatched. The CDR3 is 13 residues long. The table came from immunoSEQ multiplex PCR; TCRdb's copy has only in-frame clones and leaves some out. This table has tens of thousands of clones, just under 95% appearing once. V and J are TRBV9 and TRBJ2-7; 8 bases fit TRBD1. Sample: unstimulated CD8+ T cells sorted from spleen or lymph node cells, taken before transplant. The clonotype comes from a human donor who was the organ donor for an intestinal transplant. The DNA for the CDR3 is TGTGCCAGCAGTGGGGACAGGTTCAACGAGCAGTACTTC. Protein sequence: CASSGDRFNEQYF.